Listed below are T cell receptor beta chains from one sample, sequenced in a study of shared clonotypes between healthy human individuals. Only in-frame clones appear in the TCRdb table, and some are missing; sequencing was by immunoSEQ multiplex PCR. The table has over a million clones, around 98.5% seen once. Sequenced input: naive CD4+ T cells sorted from blood. These receptors came from a young man in good health. CDR3s include the opening cysteine and the closing phenylalanine or tryptophan. The D gene is left open where the match is weak. Clone size is stated in some rows and not others, as once, few, many or a class when expanded.

J	D	size	V	CDR3	DNA
TRBJ2-3	-	-	TRBV11-2	CASSLYPRAKSSTDTQYF	TGTGCCAGCAGCTTATACCCCCGGGCCAAATCTAGCACAGATACGCAGTATTTT
TRBJ2-5	-	-	TRBV5-5	CASSLRTEETQYF	TGTGCCAGCAGCTTGCGGACAGAAGAGACCCAGTACTTC
TRBJ1-1	-	-	TRBV19	CASSIIGNTEAFF	TGTGCCAGTAGTATTATAGGGAACACTGAAGCTTTCTTT
TRBJ2-7	-	-	TRBV29-1	CSVQEGAYEQYF	TGCAGCGTACAAGAGGGAGCCTACGAGCAGTACTTC
TRBJ2-3	TRBD2	-	TRBV5-1	CASQGSGSLDTQYF	TGCGCCAGCCAGGGGAGCGGGAGCCTAGATACGCAGTATTTT
TRBJ2-2	-	once	TRBV18	CASSPLARNTGELFF	TGTGCCAGCTCACCACTAGCGCGGAACACCGGGGAGCTGTTTTTT
TRBJ2-3	-	-	TRBV19	CASSIDGGPSTDTQYF	TGTGCCAGTAGTATAGACGGGGGCCCGAGCACAGATACGCAGTATTTT
TRBJ2-5	-	-	TRBV7-7	CASSLSPAETQYF	TGTGCCAGCAGCTTATCGCCGGCGGAGACCCAGTACTTC
TRBJ2-5	-	-	TRBV4-3	CASSQGPGTTGETQYF	TGCGCCAGCAGCCAAGGCCCCGGGACCACCGGGGAGACCCAGTACTTC
TRBJ2-3	-	-	TRBV5-4	CASSFYEGDTDTQYF	TGTGCCAGCAGCTTCTATGAAGGGGACACAGATACGCAGTATTTT
TRBJ2-1	TRBD2	-	TRBV5-1	CASSLTSGRLSYNEQFF	TGCGCCAGCAGCTTAACTAGCGGGAGGTTATCCTACAATGAGCAGTTCTTC
TRBJ2-7	TRBD2	-	TRBV7-8	CASSPAGGTSSTYEQYF	TGTGCCAGCAGCCCCGCTGGGGGGACTAGTTCTACCTACGAGCAGTACTTC
TRBJ2-2	-	-	TRBV27	CASSRYANTGELFF	TGTGCCAGCAGTCGCTACGCGAACACCGGGGAGCTGTTTTTT
TRBJ2-5	TRBD1	-	TRBV2	CADGGTGWETQYF	TGTGCCGACGGTGGGACAGGGTGGGAGACCCAGTACTTC
TRBJ1-1	-	-	TRBV5-1	CASSLDTEAFF	TGCGCCAGCAGTTTGGACACTGAAGCTTTCTTT
TRBJ1-4	-	-	TRBV5-6	CASSLSGFPEKLFF	TGTGCCAGCAGCTTGTCGGGGTTTCCTGAAAAACTGTTTTTT
TRBJ2-7	TRBD2	-	TRBV4-3	CASSQAPGSGRIVYEQYF	TGCGCCAGCAGCCAAGCCCCGGGTAGCGGGAGAATAGTCTACGAGCAGTACTTC
TRBJ2-7	TRBD1	-	TRBV28	CASSFRLTGGEYEQYF	TGTGCCAGCAGTTTCCGGCTAACAGGGGGCGAATACGAGCAGTACTTC
TRBJ1-5	-	once	TRBV7-2	CASSLAPVAQPQHF	TGTGCCAGCAGCTTAGCGCCGGTGGCTCAGCCCCAGCATTTT
TRBJ1-5	TRBD1	-	TRBV30	CAWSVRGQGFKPQHF	TGTGCCTGGAGTGTGAGGGGACAGGGGTTCAAGCCCCAGCATTTT
TRBJ2-6	-	-	TRBV5-4	CASSLGRTSGANVLTF	TGTGCCAGCAGCTTGGGGCGGACCTCTGGGGCCAACGTCCTGACTTTC
TRBJ1-2	TRBD1	-	TRBV7-9	CASSSHRDRGHGYTF	TGTGCCAGCAGCTCTCACCGGGACAGGGGGCATGGCTACACCTTC
TRBJ2-7	TRBD2	-	TRBV5-6	CASSLVHGRAHEQYF	TGTGCCAGCAGCTTGGTTCACGGGAGGGCCCACGAGCAGTACTTC
TRBJ1-4	-	-	TRBV6-1	CASSAGATNEKLFF	TGTGCCAGCAGTGCAGGGGCCACTAATGAAAAACTGTTTTTT
TRBJ2-1	-	-	TRBV5-1	CASSRDFHEQFF	TGCGCCAGCAGCCGGGATTTCCATGAGCAGTTCTTC
TRBJ2-7	TRBD1	-	TRBV7-9	CASSFQGQGSYEQYF	TGTGCCAGCAGCTTTCAAGGACAGGGTTCCTACGAGCAGTACTTC
TRBJ2-1	-	once	TRBV25-1	CASSESGVLGEQFF	TGTGCCAGCAGTGAATCCGGCGTCCTCGGTGAGCAGTTCTTC
TRBJ1-4	-	-	TRBV28	CASSDWIGRVNEKLFF	TGTGCCAGCAGCGATTGGATAGGCAGGGTTAATGAAAAACTGTTTTTT
TRBJ2-7	TRBD2	-	TRBV28	CASSRGGEQYF	TGTGCCAGCTCGCGGGGGGGCGAGCAGTACTTC
TRBJ1-1	TRBD1	-	TRBV5-4	CASNEGQVGTEAFF	TGTGCCAGCAACGAGGGACAGGTCGGCACTGAAGCTTTCTTT
TRBJ2-7	TRBD2	-	TRBV27	CASSQREGYEQYF	TGTGCCAGCAGTCAGCGGGAAGGATACGAGCAGTACTTC
TRBJ2-7	-	-	TRBV6-1	CATHIRGGPLEQYF	TGTGCCACTCACATCCGAGGCGGTCCGCTCGAGCAGTACTTC
TRBJ2-3	-	-	TRBV5-4	CASSPGGLRDTQYF	TGTGCCAGCAGCCCCGGGGGGCTGAGGGATACGCAGTATTTT
TRBJ2-7	TRBD1	-	TRBV6-5	CASRDRGYEQYF	TGTGCCAGCCGGGACAGGGGCTACGAGCAGTACTTC
TRBJ1-4	-	-	TRBV5-1	CASSLGRVDEKLFF	TGCGCCAGCAGCTTGGGTCGGGTGGACGAAAAACTGTTTTTT
TRBJ1-4	-	-	TRBV5-1	CASSLGAAAEKLFF	TGCGCCAGCAGCTTGGGGGCGGCGGCTGAAAAACTGTTTTTT
TRBJ2-1	TRBD2	-	TRBV2	CASRALGLAGVLEQFF	TGTGCCAGCAGAGCCCTGGGACTAGCGGGAGTGTTGGAGCAGTTCTTC
TRBJ1-2	-	-	TRBV7-2	CASSPQSTYGYTF	TGTGCCAGCAGCCCACAGTCTACCTATGGCTACACCTTC
TRBJ2-7	-	-	TRBV5-1	CASSSISAPFSYEQYF	TGCGCCAGCAGCTCAATTAGTGCCCCCTTTTCCTACGAGCAGTACTTC
TRBJ2-6	TRBD2	-	TRBV5-5	CASSLASGMGSGANVLTF	TGTGCCAGCAGCTTGGCTAGCGGGATGGGTTCTGGGGCCAACGTCCTGACTTTC
TRBJ2-1	TRBD2	-	TRBV5-1	CASSFPSSGTSELNEQFF	TGCGCCAGCAGCTTTCCTAGCTCCGGGACTAGCGAGTTGAATGAGCAGTTCTTC
TRBJ2-7	TRBD1	once	TRBV5-5	CASSLGGAGSYEQYF	TGTGCCAGCAGTTTAGGGGGCGCCGGTTCCTACGAGCAGTACTTC
TRBJ2-1	TRBD1	-	TRBV19	CASQSDRGYNEQFF	TGTGCCAGCCAGTCAGACAGGGGGTACAATGAGCAGTTCTTC
TRBJ2-1	-	-	TRBV5-6	CASSAIKGHGYYNEQFF	TGTGCCAGCAGCGCAATAAAGGGACACGGATACTACAATGAGCAGTTCTTC
TRBJ2-2	-	-	TRBV11-1	CASSTWTDHTGELFF	TGTGCCAGCAGCACCTGGACGGACCACACCGGGGAGCTGTTTTTT
TRBJ2-5	TRBD2	-	TRBV9	CASSVGLAGGHQETQYF	TGTGCCAGCAGCGTAGGTCTAGCGGGAGGTCACCAAGAGACCCAGTACTTC
TRBJ2-7	-	-	TRBV18	CASSPRQGSGYEQYF	TGTGCCAGCTCACCAAGGCAGGGAAGTGGCTACGAGCAGTACTTC
TRBJ1-2	-	once	TRBV9	CASSVKGRYGYTF	TGTGCCAGCAGCGTAAAGGGCCGCTATGGCTACACCTTC
TRBJ1-1	TRBD1	-	TRBV5-5	CASSLDRVTVAFF	TGTGCCAGCAGCCTTGACAGGGTAACAGTGGCTTTCTTT